The sample holds one count of the clone carrying this T cell receptor (beta chain). Its antigen remains unidentified. The sample originates from a study of T cells after yellow fever vaccination. Overall study context: It was SMART-Seq v4 Ultra Low Input that prepared the fractions with low cell numbers.

Findings of the study overall: Most clones from primary vaccination resurfaced after the booster (around 97% CD4, over 85% CD8). Any FACS-sorted repertoire could hold abundant clonotypes that contaminate it from the bulk population.

Germline values: CDR1 LGHDT, CDR2 YNNKEL (reference sequence). V was clipped by 2 bases and J by 3 bases, with 11 bases between them. The CDR3 loop spans 15 amino acids. Each CDR3 protein is one row after TCRdb ran MiXCR on the 5' RACE reads. The repertoire consists of some 340,000 distinct CDR3 sequences, with approximately 12% occurring once and the leading ten covering about 3%. Specimen: CD4+ T cells sorted from PBMCs, collected 45 days after the yellow fever booster vaccination. The J gene is TRBJ1-5, the V gene TRBV3-1; unclear D gene. This receptor was taken from a man younger than 35 who received the YFV17D yellow fever vaccine. The CDR3 bases are TGTGCCAGCAGCCAAAGCGGGAGAGACAATCAGCCCCAGCATTTT. Amino acid sequence: CASSQSGRDNQPQHF.